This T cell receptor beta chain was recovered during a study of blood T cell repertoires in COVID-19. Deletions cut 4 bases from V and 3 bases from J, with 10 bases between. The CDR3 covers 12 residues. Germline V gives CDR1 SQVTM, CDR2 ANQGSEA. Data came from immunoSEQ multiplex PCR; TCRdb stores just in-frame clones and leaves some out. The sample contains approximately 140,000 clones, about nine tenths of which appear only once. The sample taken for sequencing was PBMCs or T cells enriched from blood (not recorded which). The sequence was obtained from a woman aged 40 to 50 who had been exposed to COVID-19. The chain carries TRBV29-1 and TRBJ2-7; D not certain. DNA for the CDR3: TGCAGCGTTGCTGGGCCTTTCTACGAGCAGTACTTC. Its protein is CSVAGPFYEQYF.